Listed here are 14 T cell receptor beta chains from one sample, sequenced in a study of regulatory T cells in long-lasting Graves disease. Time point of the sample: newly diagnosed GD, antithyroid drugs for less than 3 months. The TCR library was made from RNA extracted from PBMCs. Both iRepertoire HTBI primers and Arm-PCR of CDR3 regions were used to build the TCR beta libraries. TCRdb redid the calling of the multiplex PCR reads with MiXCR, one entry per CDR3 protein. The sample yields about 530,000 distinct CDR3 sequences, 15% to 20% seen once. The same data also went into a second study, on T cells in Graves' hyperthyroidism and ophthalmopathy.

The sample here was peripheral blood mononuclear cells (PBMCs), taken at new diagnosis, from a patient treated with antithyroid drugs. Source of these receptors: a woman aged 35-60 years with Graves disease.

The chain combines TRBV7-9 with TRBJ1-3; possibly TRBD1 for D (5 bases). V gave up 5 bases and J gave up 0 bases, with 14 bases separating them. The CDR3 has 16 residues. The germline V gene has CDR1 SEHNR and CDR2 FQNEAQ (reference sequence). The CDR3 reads CASSTRAPSSGNTIYF. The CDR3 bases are TGTGCCAGCAGCACCAGGGCTCCGAGCTCTGGAAACACCATATATTTT.

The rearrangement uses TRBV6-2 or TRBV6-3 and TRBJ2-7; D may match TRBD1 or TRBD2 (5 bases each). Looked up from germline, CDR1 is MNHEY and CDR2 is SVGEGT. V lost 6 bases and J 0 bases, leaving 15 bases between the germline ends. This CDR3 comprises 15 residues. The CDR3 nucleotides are TGTGCCAGCAGCATATCCGGGACGGTCTCCTACGAGCAGTACTTC. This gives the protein CASSISGTVSYEQYF.

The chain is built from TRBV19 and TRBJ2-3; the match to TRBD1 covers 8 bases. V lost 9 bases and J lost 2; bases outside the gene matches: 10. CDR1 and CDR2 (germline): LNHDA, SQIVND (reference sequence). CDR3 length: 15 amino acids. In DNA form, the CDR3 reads TGTGCCAGCTCCCCAGGGGGCGTTAACACAGATACGCAGTATTTT. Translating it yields CASSPGGVNTDTQYF.

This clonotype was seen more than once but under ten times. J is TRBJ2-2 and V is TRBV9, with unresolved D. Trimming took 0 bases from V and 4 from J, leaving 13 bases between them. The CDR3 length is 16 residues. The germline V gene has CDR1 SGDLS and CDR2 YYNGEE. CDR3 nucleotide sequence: TGTGCCAGCAGCGTAGTCGGTAGGGCGGTCACCGGGGAGCTGTTTTTT. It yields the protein CASSVVGRAVTGELFF. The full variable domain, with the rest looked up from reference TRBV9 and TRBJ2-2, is DSGVTQTPKHLITATGQRVTLRCSPRSGDLSVYWYQQSLDQGLQFLIQYYNGEERAKGNILERFSAQQFPDLHSELNLSSLELGDSALYFCASSVVGRAVTGELFFGEGSRLTVL.

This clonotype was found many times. The CDR3 reads CASSQWGLEGYGYTF. For the CDR3, the DNA is TGTGCCAGCAGCCAATGGGGTTTAGAGGGCTATGGCTACACCTTC. The chain couples TRBV3-1 to TRBJ1-2; D ambiguous. Per germline, CDR1 LGHDT and CDR2 YNNKEL (reference sequence). V was clipped by 2 bases and J by 4 bases, with 14 bases between them. The length of the CDR3 is 15 residues. The full variable domain, with the rest looked up from reference TRBV3-1 and TRBJ1-2, is DTAVSQTPKYLVTQMGNDKSIKCEQNLGHDTMYWYKQDSKKFLKIMFSYNNKELIINETVPNRFSPKSPDKAHLNLHINSLELGDSAVYFCASSQWGLEGYGYTFGSGTRLTVV.

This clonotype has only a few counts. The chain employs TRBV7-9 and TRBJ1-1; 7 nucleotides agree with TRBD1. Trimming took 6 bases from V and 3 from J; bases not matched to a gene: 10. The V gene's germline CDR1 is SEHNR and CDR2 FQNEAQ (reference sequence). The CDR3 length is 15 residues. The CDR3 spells CASSPTGSWDTEAFF. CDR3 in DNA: TGTGCCAGCAGTCCGACAGGGTCCTGGGACACTGAAGCTTTCTTT.

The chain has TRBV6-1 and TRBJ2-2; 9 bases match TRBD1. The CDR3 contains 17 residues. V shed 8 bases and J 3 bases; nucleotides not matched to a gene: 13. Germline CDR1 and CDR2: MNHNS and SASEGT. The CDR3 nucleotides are TGTGCCAGCGTGACCCCTCCGGGACAGGGACACACCGGGGAGCTGTTTTTT. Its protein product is CASVTPPGQGHTGELFF.

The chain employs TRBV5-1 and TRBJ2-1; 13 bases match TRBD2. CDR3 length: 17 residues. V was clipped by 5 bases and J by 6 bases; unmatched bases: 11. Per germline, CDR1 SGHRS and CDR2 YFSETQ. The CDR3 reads CASSAGLAGDLTNEQFF. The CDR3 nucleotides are TGCGCCAGCAGTGCAGGACTAGCGGGGGACCTGACCAATGAGCAGTTCTTC.

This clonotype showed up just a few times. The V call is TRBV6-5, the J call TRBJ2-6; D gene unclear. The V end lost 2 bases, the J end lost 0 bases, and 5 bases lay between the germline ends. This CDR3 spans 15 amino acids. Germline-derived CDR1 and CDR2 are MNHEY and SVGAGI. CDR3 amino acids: CASSYKISGANVLTF. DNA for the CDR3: TGTGCCAGCAGTTACAAAATCTCTGGGGCCAACGTCCTGACTTTC.

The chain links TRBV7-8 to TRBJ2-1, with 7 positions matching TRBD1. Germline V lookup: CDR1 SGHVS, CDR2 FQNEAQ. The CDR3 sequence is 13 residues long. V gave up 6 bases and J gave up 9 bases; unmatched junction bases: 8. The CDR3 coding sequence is TGTGCCAGCAGTCGAACAGGGGTCGGTGAGCAGTTCTTC. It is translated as CASSRTGVGEQFF.

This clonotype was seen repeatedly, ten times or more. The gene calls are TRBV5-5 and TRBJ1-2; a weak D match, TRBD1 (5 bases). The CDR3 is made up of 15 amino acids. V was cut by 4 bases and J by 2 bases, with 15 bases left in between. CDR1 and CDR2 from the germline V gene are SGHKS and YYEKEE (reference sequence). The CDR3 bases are TGTGCCAGCAGCCCTAGGACCCCAGGGAACTATGGCTACACCTTC. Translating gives CASSPRTPGNYGYTF.

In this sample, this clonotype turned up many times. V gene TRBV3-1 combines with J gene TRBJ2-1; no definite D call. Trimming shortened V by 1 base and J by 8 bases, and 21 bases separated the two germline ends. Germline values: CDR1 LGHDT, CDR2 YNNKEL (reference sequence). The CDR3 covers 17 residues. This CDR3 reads CASSQVFRWAASDEQFF. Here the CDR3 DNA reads TGTGCCAGCAGCCAAGTTTTCCGGTGGGCGGCTAGTGATGAGCAGTTCTTC.

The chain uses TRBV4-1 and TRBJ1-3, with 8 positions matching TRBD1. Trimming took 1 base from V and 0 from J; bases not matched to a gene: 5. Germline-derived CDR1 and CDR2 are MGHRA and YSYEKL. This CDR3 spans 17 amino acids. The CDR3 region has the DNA TGCGCCAGCAGCCAAGGGACAGGGTTAAGCTCTGGAAACACCATATATTTT. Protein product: CASSQGTGLSSGNTIYF.

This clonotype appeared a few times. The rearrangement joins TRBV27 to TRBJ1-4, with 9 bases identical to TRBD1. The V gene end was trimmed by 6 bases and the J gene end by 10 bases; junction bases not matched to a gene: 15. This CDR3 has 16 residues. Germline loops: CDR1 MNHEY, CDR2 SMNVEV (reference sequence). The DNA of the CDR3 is TGTGCCAGCAGCCCCCAGGCGGGACAGGGAATGCGAAAACTGTTTTTT. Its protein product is CASSPQAGQGMRKLFF.